This TCR beta chain is from a study of T cells in Graves' hyperthyroidism and ophthalmopathy. On this clonotype itself: What it binds is not known.

Overall study findings and caveats: Ophthalmopathy could be told apart from stable hyperthyroidism with a 13 V-J model.

This CDR3 contains 14 residues. Germline V gives CDR1 SGHAT, CDR2 FQNNGV. Trimming shortened V by 0 bases and J by 5 bases, and 11 bases separated the two germline ends. RNA transcripts provided the source from which TCR beta CDR3 regions were amplified. Researchers ran a first-round RT-PCR on the TCR CDR3 using the HTBI primer set. Via MiXCR, TCRdb re-called the multiplex PCR reads, giving one row per CDR3 protein. This table holds 550,000 to 600,000 distinct CDR3 sequences, approximately 15% found once. The source is a woman aged 18 to 35 with Graves' ophthalmopathy. The genes are TRBV11-2 and TRBJ2-7; maybe TRBD1 (5 bases). Sequenced material: blood. CDR3 sequence reads: CASSLDRAVDEQYF. CDR3 DNA: TGTGCCAGCAGCTTAGACAGGGCCGTCGACGAGCAGTACTTC. The full variable domain, completed using reference TRBV11-2 and TRBJ2-7, is EAGVAQSPRYKIIEKRQSVAFWCNPISGHATLYWYQQILGQGPKLLIQFQNNGVVDDSQLPKDRFSAERLKGVDSTLKIQPAKLEDSAVYLCASSLDRAVDEQYFGPGTRLTVT.